The rows below give T cell receptor beta chains drawn from one sample of a study of stem cell transplantation in POMP-related autoinflammatory disease. TCRdb's copy holds only in-frame clones and misses some; the assay was immunoSEQ multiplex PCR. Seen here are approximately 2,100 clones, less than 90% observed once, and the top ten hold 21%. Source: Tregs from PBMCs, taken before stem cell transplantation. Receptor source: a human donor with POMP-related autoinflammation and immune dysregulation (PRAID). Both conserved end residues are part of each CDR3. Each record gives: D gene, V gene, J gene, clone size, CDR3 protein, CDR3 DNA. D genes are given only for firm matches. Expanded clones get a size class; other rows say once, few or many, or leave the size out.

>NA|TRBV7-3|TRBJ1-2|few
CASSLTGEGYGYTF
TGTGCCAGCAGCTTAACAGGGGAAGGCTATGGCTACACCTTC
>TRBD1|TRBV19|TRBJ1-2|NA
CASSFLPGTDEHGYTF
TGTGCCAGTAGTTTTCTACCCGGGACAGACGAACATGGCTACACCTTC
>NA|TRBV14|TRBJ1-3|few
CASSRDSGNTIYF
TGTGCCAGCAGCCGGGACTCTGGAAACACCATATATTTT
>TRBD1|TRBV5-6|TRBJ1-1|once
CASSFRRGRATEAFF
TGTGCCAGCAGCTTTCGCAGGGGGCGAGCCACTGAAGCTTTCTTT
>TRBD2|TRBV11-2|TRBJ2-7|NA
CASSLVGPSGTSLHEQYF
TGTGCCAGCAGCTTAGTGGGACCTAGCGGGACATCCCTTCACGAGCAGTACTTC
>NA|TRBV18|TRBJ1-1|NA
CASSLNYLNTEAFF
TGTGCCAGCTCCTTGAATTATCTGAACACTGAAGCTTTCTTT
>NA|TRBV5-1|TRBJ1-6|NA
CASSTFPGQSNSPLHF
TGCGCCAGCAGCACCTTCCCGGGACAATCGAATTCACCCCTCCACTTT
>NA|TRBV6-1|TRBJ1-5|few
CASSGNRASNQPQHF
TGTGCCAGCAGTGGGAACAGGGCGAGCAATCAGCCCCAGCATTTT
>NA|TRBV19|TRBJ1-2|NA
CASSIQGAVSSVYTF
TGTGCCAGTAGTATTCAGGGCGCCGTCTCCTCGGTCTACACCTTC
>NA|TRBV7-5|TRBJ2-2|NA
CASERGGLTGELFF
TGTGCCAGCGAACGCGGGGGGCTTACCGGGGAGCTGTTTTTT
>NA|TRBV14|TRBJ2-7|NA
CASSPLSGTRIYEQYF
TGTGCCAGCAGCCCCCTCTCCGGGACTCGGATCTACGAGCAGTACTTC
>TRBD1|TRBV4-3|TRBJ1-2|NA
CASSQDRTGGYGYTF
TGCGCCAGCAGCCAAGATCGGACAGGGGGCTATGGCTACACCTTC
>NA|TRBV5-6|TRBJ2-1|NA
CASSLLLTSGWDEQFF
TGTGCCAGCAGCTTGTTATTGACTAGTGGATGGGATGAGCAGTTCTTC
>NA|TRBV6-1|TRBJ2-4|once
CASSEFSRVAPALAKNIQYF
TGTGCCAGCAGTGAATTTAGTAGGGTAGCCCCTGCGCTAGCCAAAAACATTCAGTACTTC
>TRBD2|TRBV5-1|TRBJ2-7|NA
CASSLDLAGVNEQYF
TGCGCCAGCAGCTTGGACCTAGCGGGGGTAAACGAGCAGTACTTC
>NA|TRBV6-5|TRBJ1-1|NA
CASSYSGVNTEAFF
TGTGCCAGCAGTTACTCGGGAGTGAACACTGAAGCTTTCTTT
>NA|TRBV15|TRBJ1-4|once
CATHRGYNEKLFF
TGTGCCACTCACCGGGGATATAATGAAAAACTGTTTTTT
>TRBD2|TRBV6-5|TRBJ2-1|NA
CASSRGRRYNEQFF
TGTGCCAGCAGCCGCGGGAGAAGGTACAATGAGCAGTTCTTC
>TRBD1|TRBV30|TRBJ2-7|NA
CAWDRGSEQYF
TGTGCCTGGGACAGGGGCAGCGAGCAGTACTTC
>TRBD1|TRBV5-1|TRBJ2-7|NA
CASSLTGGYEQYF
TGCGCCAGCAGCTTGACAGGGGGCTACGAGCAGTACTTC
>NA|TRBV6-4|TRBJ1-5|NA
CASSEGQNQPQHF
TGTGCCAGCAGTGAAGGACAAAATCAGCCCCAGCATTTT
>TRBD2|TRBV7-9|TRBJ2-3|NA
CASSPGLAGATDTQYF
TGTGCCAGCAGCCCAGGGTTAGCGGGGGCCACAGATACGCAGTATTTT
>NA|TRBV7-9|TRBJ2-1|NA
CASSGRGRPPYNEQFF
TGTGCCAGCAGCGGACGGGGCAGGCCGCCTTACAATGAGCAGTTCTTC
>TRBD1|TRBV5-1|TRBJ2-1|NA
CASSGGTGWYEQFF
TGCGCCAGCAGCGGCGGGACAGGATGGTATGAGCAGTTCTTC
>TRBD2|TRBV5-4|TRBJ2-5|NA
CASGRAYQETQYF
TGTGCCAGCGGGAGGGCGTACCAAGAGACCCAGTACTTC
>NA|TRBV9|TRBJ2-1|NA
CASSLPTNEQFF
TGTGCCAGCAGCCTACCTACCAATGAGCAGTTCTTC
>NA|TRBV6-6|TRBJ2-1|NA
CASSFSDRYNEQFF
TGTGCCAGCAGTTTTTCTGACAGATACAATGAGCAGTTCTTC
>NA|TRBV20-1|TRBJ2-1|NA
CSARGTFF
TGCAGTGCCCGTGGTACCTTCTTC
>TRBD2|TRBV7-9|TRBJ2-1|NA
CASVGLAREGFF
TGTGCCAGCGTCGGACTAGCCAGGGAGGGGTTCTTC